Each of the 30 T cell receptor beta chains below was sequenced from the same sample in a study of T cell responses to AZD1222 COVID-19 vaccine. The table came from immunoSEQ multiplex PCR; TCRdb's copy has only in-frame clones and leaves some out. The sample has around 110,000 clones, around 94% seen once; the top ten hold about 3%. The specimen was peripheral blood, collected on day 0 of AZD1222 vaccination. Every receptor here comes from an adult in good health.

The table lists this clone with a count of one. The rearrangement joins TRBV21-1 to TRBJ1-5. TRBV21-1 counts as a pseudogene. The CDR3 is made up of 16 amino acids. The CDR3 DNA reads as TGTGCCAGCCCAAGGGGAGGGTTCGGAAGCAATCAGCCCCAGCATTTT. Protein: CASPRGGFGSNQPQHF.

This clone was seen just once. The rearrangement joins TRBV19 to TRBJ2-7; D is ambiguous. CDR3 length: 14 amino acids. Germline-derived CDR1 and CDR2 are LNHDA and SQIVND (reference sequence). V lost 1 base to trimming and J lost 3 bases, with 10 bases between them. The CDR3 reads CASSIGNSYYEQYF. CDR3 DNA sequence: TGTGCCAGTAGTATAGGTAACAGCTACTACGAGCAGTACTTC.

This rearrangement joins TRBV7-9 to TRBJ1-1; D might be TRBD1 (6 bases). Germline CDR1 SEHNR, CDR2 FQNEAQ (reference sequence). This CDR3 region has 15 residues. V gave up 2 bases and J gave up 0 bases, with 10 bases separating them. The CDR3 DNA reads TGTGCCAGCAGCTTATCAGGGGTGTTGAACACTGAAGCTTTCTTT. This sequence encodes CASSLSGVLNTEAFF.

J is TRBJ2-1 and V is TRBV25-1; D tentatively fits TRBD1 or TRBD2 (6 bases each). Germline CDR1 MGHDK, CDR2 SYGVNS. This CDR3 is built from 15 residues. V gave up 7 bases and J gave up 4 bases, with 17 bases separating them. CDR3 coding DNA: TGTGCCAGCACCTACAGGGAGGAGGGTTACAATGAGCAGTTCTTC. It yields the protein CASTYREEGYNEQFF.

J is TRBJ1-4 and V is TRBV28, with D possibly matching TRBD1 (5 bases). Germline CDR1 MDHEN, CDR2 SYDVKM. The CDR3 totals 15 residues. V was clipped by 5 bases and J by 7 bases, with 17 bases between them. CDR3: CASSPTGTWGEKLFF. Here the CDR3 DNA reads TGTGCCAGCAGTCCTACCGGGACTTGGGGTGAAAAACTGTTTTTT.

CDR3 amino acids: CASSLGRREQFF. CDR3 coding DNA: TGTGCCAGCAGTTTGGGGCGTCGGGAGCAGTTCTTC. The chain has TRBV27 and TRBJ2-1; a possible D gene is TRBD1 (5 bases). V dropped 3 bases and J dropped 10 bases, with 10 bases sitting between them. This CDR3 spans 12 amino acids. The germline CDR1 and CDR2 sequences are MNHEY and SMNVEV (reference sequence).

This chain uses TRBV11-2 with TRBJ2-7; perhaps D is TRBD1 or TRBD2 (7 bases each). With 5 bases removed from V and 2 bases from J, the gap between germline ends came to 16 bases. Germline V gives CDR1 SGHAT, CDR2 FQNNGV. The CDR3 has 15 amino acids. CDR3 region: CASSQGGLGPYEQYF. The CDR3 bases are TGTGCCAGCAGCCAGGGGGGGCTGGGACCCTACGAGCAGTACTTC.

The gene calls are TRBV5-1 and TRBJ2-7; D may be TRBD1 or TRBD2 (5 bases each). The V end was cut by 5 bases, the J end by 0 bases, with 12 bases between. Germline assignment: CDR1 SGHRS and CDR2 YFSETQ. The CDR3 spans 14 residues. The CDR3 region is CASSPQGDSYEQYF. CDR3 bases: TGCGCCAGCAGTCCCCAGGGAGACTCCTACGAGCAGTACTTC.

V is TRBV27 and J is TRBJ2-5, with D perhaps TRBD1 (6 bases). In germline, CDR1 is MNHEY, CDR2 SMNVEV (reference sequence). The CDR3 is made up of 13 amino acids. V lost 10 bases, J lost 1 base, and 13 bases lay in between. The chain's CDR3 is CATARGRQETQYF. The CDR3 region has the DNA TGTGCCACAGCCAGGGGCCGCCAAGAGACCCAGTACTTC.

CDR3 sequence reads: CASSPRDRDAGLRDTQYF. As DNA, the CDR3 is TGTGCCAGCAGCCCCCGGGACAGGGATGCTGGGTTGCGAGATACGCAGTATTTT. The chain recombines TRBV5-6 with TRBJ2-3, with TRBD1 identical over 9 bases. J was trimmed by 5 bases and V by 4 bases; bases with no gene match: 17. The V gene's germline CDR1 is SGHDT and CDR2 YYEEEE. CDR3 length: 18 amino acids. Together with reference TRBV5-6 and TRBJ2-3, the CDR3 gives the full variable domain: DAGVTQSPTHLIKTRGQQVTLRCSPKSGHDTVSWYQQALGQGPQFIFQYYEEEERQRGNFPDRFSGHQFPNYSSELNVNALLLGDSALYLCASSPRDRDAGLRDTQYFGPGTRLTVL.

The chain employs TRBV6-5 and TRBJ1-2, with D possibly matching TRBD1 (5 bases). V lost 8 bases to trimming and J lost 5 bases, with 15 bases between them. The CDR3 spans 13 residues. Germline V gene lookup returns CDR1 MNHEY and CDR2 SVGAGI. The CDR3 loop is CASALGLGYGYTF. DNA of the CDR3: TGTGCCAGCGCCCTGGGACTGGGATATGGCTACACCTTC.

V usage is TRBV2 and J usage is TRBJ2-2; 7 bases are a match to TRBD1. V lost 4 bases to trimming and J lost 5 bases; unmatched junction nucleotides: 7. The germline gives CDR1 SNHLY, CDR2 FYNNEI. The CDR3 totals 15 residues. This CDR3 is CASSVDRARTGELFF. Here the CDR3 DNA reads TGTGCCAGCAGTGTTGACAGGGCGAGGACCGGGGAGCTGTTTTTT.

The chain recombines TRBV19 with TRBJ2-1, with D tentatively TRBD1 (5 bases). V gave up 3 bases and J gave up 9 bases, with 12 bases separating them. CDR1 LNHDA and CDR2 SQIVND come from the germline V gene (reference sequence). The length of the CDR3 is 13 residues. CDR3 sequence reads: CASSMTVDGEQFF. CDR3 coding DNA: TGTGCCAGTAGTATGACAGTAGACGGTGAGCAGTTCTTC.

The V and J genes are TRBV5-1 and TRBJ2-3; D not resolved. The length of the CDR3 is 15 residues. Between the trimmed V and J ends, which lost 2 bases and 1 base, there was a span of 11 bases. The germline gives CDR1 SGHRS, CDR2 YFSETQ. CDR3 sequence reads: CASSFLRAGTDTQYF. Written as DNA, the CDR3 is TGCGCCAGCAGCTTCCTCCGGGCGGGCACAGATACGCAGTATTTT.

The V and J genes are TRBV2 and TRBJ2-3, with 7 bases matching TRBD2. This CDR3 is built from 15 residues. Trimming removed 6 bases from V and 2 bases from J; junction bases left unmatched: 8. The V gene's germline CDR1 is SNHLY and CDR2 FYNNEI. The CDR3 is CASRVGGTITDTQYF. In nucleotides, the CDR3 is TGTGCCAGCAGAGTGGGCGGGACTATCACAGATACGCAGTATTTT.

J is TRBJ2-3 and V is TRBV27; D call uncertain. Germline assignment: CDR1 MNHEY and CDR2 SMNVEV (reference sequence). Trimming stripped 4 bases from V and 4 bases from J, with 6 bases between. The CDR3 has 12 amino acids. The CDR3 protein is CASSYSPDTQYF. The DNA of the CDR3 is TGTGCCAGCAGTTATTCCCCAGATACGCAGTATTTT.

This chain links TRBV7-9 with TRBJ2-1; 7 bases map to TRBD2. The CDR3 extends over 14 amino acids. Germline V CDR1 and CDR2: SEHNR, FQNEAQ (reference sequence). The junction had 7 bases not matched to a gene; V was cut back by 6 bases and J by 5 bases. CDR3 loop: CASRSGLEDNEQFF. For the CDR3, the DNA is TGTGCCAGCAGATCAGGACTAGAGGACAATGAGCAGTTCTTC.

The rearrangement joins TRBV11-3 to TRBJ1-1; D possibly corresponds to TRBD1 (5 bases). V gave up 8 bases and J gave up 0 bases, with 19 bases separating them. CDR3 length: 16 amino acids. Germline assignment: CDR1 SGHNT and CDR2 YENEEA. CDR3 DNA sequence: TGTGCCAGCCCCGAGCGGGGCCCAAACATGAACACTGAAGCTTTCTTT. Its translation is CASPERGPNMNTEAFF. Combining the CDR3 with reference TRBV11-3 and TRBJ1-1 gives the whole variable domain EAGVVQSPRYKIIEKKQPVAFWCNPISGHNTLYWYLQNLGQGPELLIRYENEEAVDDSQLPKDRFSAERLKGVDSTLKIQPAELGDSAVYLCASPERGPNMNTEAFFGQGTRLTVV.

The chain is built from TRBV19 and TRBJ1-2, with D uncertain. The CDR3 spans 14 residues. Looked up from germline, CDR1 is LNHDA and CDR2 is SQIVND (reference sequence). V was clipped by 2 bases and J by 4 bases, with 11 bases between them. CDR3 residues: CASSISDNLYGYTF. CDR3 DNA: TGTGCCAGTAGTATATCAGACAACCTCTATGGCTACACCTTC.

The chain joins TRBV28 to TRBJ1-1; D is undetermined. CDR3 length: 14 amino acids. Germline CDR1 MDHEN, CDR2 SYDVKM. V lost 4 bases and J 0 bases, leaving 9 bases between the germline ends. The CDR3 region has the DNA TGTGCCAGCAGTTCCATTTCGTTGAACACTGAAGCTTTCTTT. This encodes CASSSISLNTEAFF. Full variable domain (outside the CDR3, taken from reference TRBV28 and TRBJ1-1): DVKVTQSSRYLVKRTGEKVFLECVQDMDHENMFWYRQDPGLGLRLIYFSYDVKMKEKGDIPEGYSVSREKKERFSLILESASTNQTSMYLCASSSISLNTEAFFGQGTRLTVV.

CDR3 protein: CASSLEYGSPLHF. The CDR3 DNA is TGTGCCAGCAGTTTAGAATATGGTTCACCCCTCCACTTT. This chain uses TRBV27 with TRBJ1-6; D is ambiguous. V was clipped by 2 bases and J by 9 bases, with 8 bases between them. Per the germline V gene, CDR1 is MNHEY and CDR2 is SMNVEV (reference sequence). The CDR3 contains 13 residues.

In DNA, the CDR3 is TGTGCCAGCAGTTCGGCCGGGCCGGAAGCTTTCTTT. Translated: CASSSAGPEAFF. The chain has TRBV12-3 or TRBV12-4 and TRBJ1-1, with D uncertain. The V and J ends lost 4 bases and 8 bases respectively, with 11 bases between them. CDR3 length equals 12 residues.

This CDR3 reads CASSQPKTGDTEAFF. In DNA, the CDR3 is TGTGCCAGCAGCCAGCCCAAAACAGGGGACACTGAAGCTTTCTTT. V usage is TRBV3-1 (or the pseudogene TRBV3-2) and J usage is TRBJ1-1; 7 nucleotides align to TRBD1. Germline-derived CDR1 and CDR2 are LGHDT and YNNKEL (reference sequence). The CDR3 length is 15 residues. The ends lost 3 bases at V and 3 bases at J; junction bases unmatched: 7.

This chain links TRBV10-3 with TRBJ1-4; D unresolved. Deletions cut 7 bases from V and 5 bases from J, with 5 bases between. CDR3 size: 11 residues. Germline CDR1 reads ENHRY; CDR2 reads SYGVKD. The CDR3 DNA follows: TGTGCCATCAAGAACAATGAAAAACTGTTTTTT. Amino acids: CAIKNNEKLFF.

The rearrangement joins TRBV28 to TRBJ2-7; 10 bases map to TRBD1. J was trimmed by 6 bases and V by 2 bases; bases with no gene match: 4. CDR1 MDHEN and CDR2 SYDVKM come from the germline V gene. The CDR3 runs 14 residues. Written as DNA, the CDR3 is TGTGCCAGCAGTTTACCGGGACAGGGGCTCGAGCAGTACTTC. It is translated as CASSLPGQGLEQYF.

The chain uses TRBV28 and TRBJ2-7, with D maybe TRBD1 (6 bases). CDR3 length: 15 amino acids. V was shortened by 7 bases and J by 4 bases, with 20 bases between the two germline ends. Germline-derived CDR1 and CDR2 are MDHEN and SYDVKM. DNA of the CDR3: TGTGCCAGCACTGATACCCGGGGACAATTTTACGAGCAGTACTTC. This sequence encodes CASTDTRGQFYEQYF. The full variable domain, in which reference TRBV28 and TRBJ2-7 provide the parts outside the CDR3, is DVKVTQSSRYLVKRTGEKVFLECVQDMDHENMFWYRQDPGLGLRLIYFSYDVKMKEKGDIPEGYSVSREKKERFSLILESASTNQTSMYLCASTDTRGQFYEQYFGPGTRLTVT.

This rearrangement joins TRBV7-3 to TRBJ2-2; D is ambiguous. V lost 4 bases to trimming and J lost 6 bases, with 9 bases between them. In germline, CDR1 is SGHTA, CDR2 FQGTGA. The CDR3 length is 13 residues. CDR3 in amino acids: CASSSMASGELFF. The CDR3 DNA is TGTGCCAGCAGCTCCATGGCGTCCGGGGAGCTGTTTTTT.

The sample holds a few counts of this clone. This chain connects TRBV12-3 or TRBV12-4 to TRBJ1-2, with D unresolved. The CDR3 extends over 11 amino acids. Trimming cost V 11 bases and J 6 bases, with 13 bases left between them. The CDR3 bases are TGTGCCGGGATTGGGAGAGATGGCTACACCTTC. This translates into CAGIGRDGYTF.

The chain has TRBV7-8 and TRBJ1-5; D gene uncertain. The germline CDR1 and CDR2 sequences are SGHVS and FQNEAQ. The CDR3 is made up of 18 amino acids. V lost 2 bases to trimming and J lost 2 bases, with 19 bases between them. The CDR3 region is CASSLLYIDYQGNQPQHF. CDR3 DNA: TGTGCCAGCAGCTTACTTTATATAGATTATCAGGGCAATCAGCCCCAGCATTTT.

The V call is TRBV7-9, the J call TRBJ2-3; D perhaps matches TRBD2 (5 bases). Trimming removed 3 bases from V and 8 bases from J, with 21 bases in between. CDR1 and CDR2 from the germline V gene are SEHNR and FQNEAQ (reference sequence). The CDR3 is 16 residues long. In nucleotides, the CDR3 is TGTGCCAGCAGCTTCGGACTCACGACCTACGGTGTTACGCAGTATTTT. It yields the protein CASSFGLTTYGVTQYF.